This TCR beta chain was observed in a study of T-cell memory formation after mild COVID-19. General study results and limits: Contracting clones from day 15 to 85 had balanced CD4/CD8; later expanders favoured CD4+.

This clonotype was seen more than once but under ten times. As yet, its antigen is unknown. One entry per CDR3 protein results from TCRdb running MiXCR on the 5' RACE reads. The table shows hundreds of thousands of distinct CDR3 sequences, with around 25% occurring only once. The CDR3 extends over 15 amino acids. The V end was cut by 0 bases, the J end by 3 bases, with 11 bases between. The chain links TRBV12-3 or TRBV12-4 to TRBJ1-1, with unresolved D. The clonotype comes from an adult woman who had mild COVID-19 (a few samples of this study predate the infection). Cell type and time point are not known. Sequenced: PBMCs or a T cell subset sorted from them (not recorded which). The CDR3 reads CASSLAQVVYTEAFF. In DNA form, the CDR3 reads TGTGCCAGCAGTTTAGCCCAGGTGGTTTACACTGAAGCTTTCTTT.